At least ten counts were recorded for the clone carrying this T cell receptor beta chain. This sample is drawn from a study of patients and donors after allogeneic stem cell transplantation. TCRdb recomputed calls from the RT-PCR reads with MiXCR, one row per CDR3 protein. The data contain 70,000 to 95,000 distinct CDR3 sequences, about 5% of them singletons. Germline loops: CDR1 DFQATT, CDR2 SNEGSKA (reference sequence). The V and J ends lost 2 bases and 8 bases, in that order; junction bases with no gene match: 7. The CDR3 loop spans 15 amino acids. What was sequenced was blood, either unsorted or a sorted T cell fraction (not recorded which). This TCR was sampled from a human donor who was either an allogeneic HSCT recipient or a stem cell or donor lymphocyte infusion donor (not recorded which). It is not recorded whose cells these are; they may come from a transplant donor. V usage is TRBV20-1 and J usage is TRBJ2-1, with TRBD2 identical over 12 bases. This chain's CDR3 is CSARSGLAGGHEQFF. The DNA of the CDR3 is TGCAGTGCTAGATCGGGACTAGCGGGTGGGCATGAGCAGTTCTTC.